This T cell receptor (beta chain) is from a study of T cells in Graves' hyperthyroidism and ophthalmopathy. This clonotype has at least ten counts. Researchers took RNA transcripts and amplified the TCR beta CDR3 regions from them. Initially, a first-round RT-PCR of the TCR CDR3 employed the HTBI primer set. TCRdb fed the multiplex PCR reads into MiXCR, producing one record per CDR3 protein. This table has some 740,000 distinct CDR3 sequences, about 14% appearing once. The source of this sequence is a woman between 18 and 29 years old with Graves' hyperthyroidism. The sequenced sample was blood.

The CDR3 DNA reads as TGTGCCAGCAGCTCGGGGGCAGGCAATGAGCAGTTCTTC. It translates to CASSSGAGNEQFF. The chain uses TRBV7-3 and TRBJ2-1; D tentatively fits TRBD1 or TRBD2 (6 bases each). In germline, CDR1 is SGHTA, CDR2 FQGTGA. CDR3 length equals 13 residues. V lost 4 bases and J lost 6, with 10 bases in between.